Ten or more counts support the clone carrying this TCR beta chain. The data originate from a study of blood T cell repertoires in COVID-19. The protocol was immunoSEQ multiplex PCR, while the TCRdb copy is restricted to in-frame clones and leaves out a portion. The sample shows roughly 140,000 clones, 75% to 85% of them seen only once. The CDR3 contains 13 residues. The germline CDR1 and CDR2 sequences are SGHVS and FQNEAQ. V dropped 7 bases and J dropped 8 bases, with 15 bases sitting between them. The specimen sequenced was peripheral blood. This chain links TRBV7-8 with TRBJ2-1, with D possibly being TRBD2 (6 bases). This clonotype originated in a man in his sixties or seventies who had recovered from COVID-19. The CDR3 is CASTGRLVYEQFF. Written as DNA, the CDR3 is TGTGCCAGCACTGGGAGGTTAGTGTATGAGCAGTTCTTC. The full variable domain, completed using reference TRBV7-8 and TRBJ2-1, is GAGVSQSPRYKVAKRGQDVALRCDPISGHVSLFWYQQALGQGPEFLTYFQNEAQLDKSGLPSDRFFAERPEGSVSTLKIQRTQQEDSAVYLCASTGRLVYEQFFGPGTRLTVL.